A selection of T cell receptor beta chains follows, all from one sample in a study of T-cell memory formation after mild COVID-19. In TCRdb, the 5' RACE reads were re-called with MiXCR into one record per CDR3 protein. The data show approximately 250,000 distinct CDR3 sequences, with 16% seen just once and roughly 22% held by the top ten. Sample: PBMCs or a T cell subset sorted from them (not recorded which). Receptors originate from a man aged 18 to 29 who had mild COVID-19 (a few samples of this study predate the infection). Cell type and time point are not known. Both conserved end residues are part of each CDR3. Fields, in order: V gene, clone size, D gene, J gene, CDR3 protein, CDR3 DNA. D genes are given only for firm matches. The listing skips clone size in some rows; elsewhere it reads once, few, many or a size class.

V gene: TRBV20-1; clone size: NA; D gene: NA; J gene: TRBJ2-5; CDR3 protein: CSAALGTQETQYF; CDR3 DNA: TGCAGTGCTGCTCTTGGCACCCAAGAGACCCAGTACTTC
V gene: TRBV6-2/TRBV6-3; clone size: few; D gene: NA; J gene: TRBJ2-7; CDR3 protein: CASLRGGANEQYF; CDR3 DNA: TGTGCCAGCCTTCGTGGGGGGGCCAACGAGCAGTACTTC
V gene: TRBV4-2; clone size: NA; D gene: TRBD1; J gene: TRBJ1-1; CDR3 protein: CASSQGQEDEAFF; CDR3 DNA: TGTGCCAGCAGCCAGGGACAGGAGGATGAAGCTTTCTTT
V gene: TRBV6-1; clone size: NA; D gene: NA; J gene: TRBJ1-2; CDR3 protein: CASSETWSYGYTF; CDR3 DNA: TGTGCCAGCAGTGAAACATGGAGCTATGGCTACACCTTC
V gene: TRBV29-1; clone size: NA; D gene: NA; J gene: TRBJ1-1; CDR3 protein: CSVEDLGMNTEAFF; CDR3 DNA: TGCAGCGTTGAAGACCTGGGGATGAACACTGAAGCTTTCTTT
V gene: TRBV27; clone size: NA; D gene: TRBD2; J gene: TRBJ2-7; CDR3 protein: CATTAGGPSGYEEQYF; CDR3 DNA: TGTGCCACCACGGCGGGGGGGCCCAGCGGTTACGAAGAGCAGTACTTC
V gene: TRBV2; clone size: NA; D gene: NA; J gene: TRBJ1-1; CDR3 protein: CASSYTGLVGTEAFF; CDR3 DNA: TGTGCCAGCAGTTACACAGGGTTGGTAGGCACTGAAGCTTTCTTT
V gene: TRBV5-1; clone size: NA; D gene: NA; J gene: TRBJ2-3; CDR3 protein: CASSGAGADTQYF; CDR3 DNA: TGCGCCAGCAGCGGGGCCGGGGCAGATACGCAGTATTTT
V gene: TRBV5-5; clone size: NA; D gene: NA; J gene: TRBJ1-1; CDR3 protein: CASSLRGSVITEAFF; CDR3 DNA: TGTGCCAGCAGCTTGAGAGGGTCTGTAATCACTGAAGCTTTCTTT
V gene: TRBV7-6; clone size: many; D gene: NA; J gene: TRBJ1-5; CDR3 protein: CASSLGTNQPQHF; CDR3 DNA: TGTGCCAGCAGCTTAGGGACAAATCAGCCCCAGCATTTT
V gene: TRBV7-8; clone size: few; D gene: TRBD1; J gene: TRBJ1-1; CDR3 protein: CASRQGSPNTEALF; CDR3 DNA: TGTGCCAGCAGACAGGGGTCCCCGAACACTGAAGCTTTATTT
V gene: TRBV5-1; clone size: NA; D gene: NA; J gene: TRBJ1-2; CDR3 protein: CASSLVPPSYGYTF; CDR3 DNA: TGCGCCAGCAGCTTAGTCCCTCCTTCTTATGGCTACACCTTC
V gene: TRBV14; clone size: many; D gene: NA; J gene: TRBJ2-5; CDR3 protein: CASSQRGAGETQYF; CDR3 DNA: TGTGCCAGCAGCCAACGGGGGGCCGGAGAGACCCAGTACTTC
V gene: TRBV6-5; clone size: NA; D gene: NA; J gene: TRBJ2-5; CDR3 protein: CASSYSPPNRGETQYF; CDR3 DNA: TGTGCCAGCAGTTACTCTCCCCCCAACCGGGGGGAGACCCAGTACTTC
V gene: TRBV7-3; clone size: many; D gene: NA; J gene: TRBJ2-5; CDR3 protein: CASSPGSQETQYF; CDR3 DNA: TGCGCCAGCAGCCCGGGGTCCCAAGAGACCCAGTACTTC
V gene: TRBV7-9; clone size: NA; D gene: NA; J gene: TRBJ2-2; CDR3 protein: CASSLEGAGELFF; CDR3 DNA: TGTGCCAGCAGCTTAGAAGGGGCCGGGGAGCTGTTTTTT
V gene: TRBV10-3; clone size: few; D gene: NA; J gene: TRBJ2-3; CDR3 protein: CAISELGALADTQYF; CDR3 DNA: TGTGCCATCAGTGAACTGGGGGCCTTAGCAGATACGCAGTATTTT
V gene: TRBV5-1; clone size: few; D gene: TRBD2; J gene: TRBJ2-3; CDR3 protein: CATSGGSTDTQYF; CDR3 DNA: TGCGCCACCTCGGGGGGAAGCACAGATACGCAGTATTTT
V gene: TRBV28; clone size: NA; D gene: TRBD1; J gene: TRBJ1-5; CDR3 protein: CASRSPGTGQNQPQHF; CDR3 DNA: TGTGCCAGCCGTAGTCCCGGGACAGGGCAAAATCAGCCCCAGCATTTT
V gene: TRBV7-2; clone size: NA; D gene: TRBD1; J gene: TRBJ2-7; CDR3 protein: CASSKPTDRAVDEQYF; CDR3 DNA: TGTGCCAGCAGCAAACCTACCGACAGGGCTGTGGACGAGCAGTACTTC
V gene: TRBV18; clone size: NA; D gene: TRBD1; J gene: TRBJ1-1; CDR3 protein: CASSPWDRENTEAFF; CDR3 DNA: TGTGCCAGCTCACCCTGGGACAGGGAGAACACTGAAGCTTTCTTT
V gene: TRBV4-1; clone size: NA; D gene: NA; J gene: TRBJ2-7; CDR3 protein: CASSQESRGPYEQYF; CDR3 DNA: TGCGCCAGCAGCCAAGAAAGTCGGGGCCCCTACGAGCAGTACTTC
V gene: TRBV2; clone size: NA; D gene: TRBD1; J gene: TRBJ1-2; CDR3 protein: CASTGDRGIGYTF; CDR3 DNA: TGTGCCAGCACCGGGGACAGGGGTATTGGCTACACCTTC
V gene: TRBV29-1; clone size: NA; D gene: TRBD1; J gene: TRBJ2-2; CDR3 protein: CSVMGQGRGNTGELFF; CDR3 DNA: TGCAGCGTGATGGGACAGGGAAGGGGAAACACCGGGGAGCTGTTTTTT
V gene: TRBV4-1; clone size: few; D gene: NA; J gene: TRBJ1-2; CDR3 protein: CASSQDWVKTEATF; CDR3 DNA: TGCGCCAGCAGCCAAGACTGGGTAAAGACCGAGGCCACCTTC
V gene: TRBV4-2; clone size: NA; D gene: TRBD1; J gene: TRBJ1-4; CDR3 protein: CASSPRTGEEKLFF; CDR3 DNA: TGTGCCAGCAGCCCGCGGACAGGGGAGGAAAAACTGTTTTTT
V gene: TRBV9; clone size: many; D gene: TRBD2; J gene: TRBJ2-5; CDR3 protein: CASSPRSSSGGAETQYF; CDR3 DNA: TGTGCCAGCAGCCCCCGCTCCTCCAGCGGGGGCGCCGAGACCCAGTACTTC
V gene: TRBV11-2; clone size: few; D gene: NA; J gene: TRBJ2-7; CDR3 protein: CASSLVGSGDEQYF; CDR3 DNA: TGTGCCAGCAGCTTGGTGGGTTCAGGCGACGAGCAGTACTTC
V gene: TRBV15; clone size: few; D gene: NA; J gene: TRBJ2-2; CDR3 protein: CATSDTQLLTGELFF; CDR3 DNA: TGTGCCACCAGCGATACACAGCTTCTCACCGGGGAGCTGTTTTTT